Presented here are 3 T cell receptor beta chains from one specimen sequenced in a study of T cell changes during pregnancy in multiple sclerosis. Generated by immunoSEQ multiplex PCR, the TCRdb table keeps only in-frame clones and is missing some. The table shows fewer than 50,000 clones, with roughly 93% occurring only once. The sequences come from CD8+ T cells from peripheral blood mononuclear cells, collected in the third trimester of pregnancy. The receptors stem from a female donor with multiple sclerosis, enrolled in a pregnancy study.

V and J are TRBV19 and TRBJ1-5; 8 positions match TRBD1. The trim removed 7 bases at V and 4 bases at J, leaving 6 bases unmatched. The germline V gene encodes CDR1 LNHDA and CDR2 SQIVND (reference sequence). This CDR3 contains 14 residues. CDR3 nucleotides: TGTGCCAGTAACACAGGGGGAAGGAATCAGCCCCAGCATTTT. As protein: CASNTGGRNQPQHF.

This chain connects TRBV7-6 to TRBJ2-7; D gene unclear. This CDR3 region has 13 residues. V was clipped by 5 bases and J by 2 bases, with 10 bases between them. Germline loops: CDR1 SGHVS, CDR2 FNYEAQ. The CDR3 loop is CASSGPVPYEQYF. CDR3 DNA: TGTGCCAGCAGCGGCCCCGTTCCCTACGAGCAGTACTTC.

This clone occurred once. The chain has TRBV7-9 and TRBJ2-3, with unresolved D. The CDR3 runs 14 residues. Trimming took off 2 bases at V and 1 base at J, with 7 bases between the two ends. Germline assignment: CDR1 SEHNR and CDR2 FQNEAQ (reference sequence). Here the CDR3 reads CASSLIGGTDTQYF. The CDR3 region has the DNA TGTGCCAGCAGCTTAATAGGAGGCACAGATACGCAGTATTTT.